This TCR beta chain was retrieved from a study of radiotherapy plus CTLA-4 blockade in lung cancer. Study summary: Around 20% of enrolled patients responded objectively, and around 30% had disease control. Study-wide findings and caveats: Peripheral blood showed expansion of tumor-derived TCR clones after radiotherapy and ipilimumab.

The study treated chemo-refractory metastatic non-small-cell lung cancer patients with focal radiation plus ipilimumab CTLA-4 blockade. This CDR3 has 16 residues. Germline V gene data show CDR1 as SEHNR and CDR2 as FQNEAQ (reference sequence). Deletions cut 1 base from V and 3 bases from J, with 13 bases between. Clones were read by immunoSEQ multiplex PCR, and TCRdb kept only the in-frame ones, dropping some. The sample contains over 85,000 clones, around 80% of which appear only once. With respect to this clone: Its antigen is undetermined.

The rearrangement links TRBV7-9 to TRBJ2-1; D might be TRBD1 or TRBD2, each matching 5 bases. This sequence was found in a human donor with non-small cell lung cancer that progressed on radiotherapy plus ipilimumab. The sample in question was peripheral blood, obtained from a patient treated with radiotherapy plus ipilimumab. The CDR3 reads CASSLGFRGDYNEQFF. The CDR3 DNA follows: TGTGCCAGCAGCTTAGGGTTTAGGGGAGACTACAATGAGCAGTTCTTC.